The clone carrying this T cell receptor beta chain has only a few counts. Its antigen is unknown. This entry belongs to a study of beta chain features in type 1 diabetes. Study at large: Cell yields, gender and age were comparable in patients and healthy donors. Study results and caveats: cDNA-based sequencing might over-represent cells highly expressing TCR. The VDJ junctions of type 1 diabetes patients carried fewer insertions and more deletions. Whether TCRB rearrangement is influenced by HLA type was left unresolved in this analysis.

Expressed TCRB transcripts were sequenced because the entire RNA isolate underwent reverse transcription. Method: immunoSEQ multiplex PCR; TCRdb's copy keeps in-frame clones and lacks some. The table shows approximately 120,000 clones, with about 40% occurring only once. The source is a woman in her late teens or twenties in good health. Sequenced sample: stem cell memory CD4+ T cells from blood.

The CDR3 coding sequence is TGTGCCAGCAGTGCTAGCCCCTCTAGGGCGATCTCCTACAATGAGCAGTTCTTC. Its protein is CASSASPSRAISYNEQFF. V and J are TRBV28 and TRBJ2-1; a weak D match, TRBD2 (5 bases). This CDR3 has 18 amino acids. V gave up 5 bases and J gave up 0 bases, with 20 bases separating them. The V gene's germline CDR1 is MDHEN and CDR2 SYDVKM.